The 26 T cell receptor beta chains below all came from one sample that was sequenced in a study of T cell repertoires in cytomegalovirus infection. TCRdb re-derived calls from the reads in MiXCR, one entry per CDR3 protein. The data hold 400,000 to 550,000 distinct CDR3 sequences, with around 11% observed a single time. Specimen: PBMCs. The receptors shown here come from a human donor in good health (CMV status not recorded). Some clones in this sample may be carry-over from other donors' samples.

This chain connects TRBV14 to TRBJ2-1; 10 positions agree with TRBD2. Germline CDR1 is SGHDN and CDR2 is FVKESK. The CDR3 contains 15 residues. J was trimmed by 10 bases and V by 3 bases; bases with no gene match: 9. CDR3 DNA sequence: TGTGCCAGCAGCCAGGCTACCAAGACTAGCGGGGAGCAGTTCTTC. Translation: CASSQATKTSGEQFF.

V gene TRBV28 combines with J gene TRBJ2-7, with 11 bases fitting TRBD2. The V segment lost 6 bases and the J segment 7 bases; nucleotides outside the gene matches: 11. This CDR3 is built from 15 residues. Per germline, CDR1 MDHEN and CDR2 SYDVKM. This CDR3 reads CASRPPGLAALEQYF. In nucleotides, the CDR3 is TGTGCCAGCAGACCTCCGGGACTAGCGGCTCTGGAGCAGTACTTC. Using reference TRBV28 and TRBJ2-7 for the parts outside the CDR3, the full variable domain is DVKVTQSSRYLVKRTGEKVFLECVQDMDHENMFWYRQDPGLGLRLIYFSYDVKMKEKGDIPEGYSVSREKKERFSLILESASTNQTSMYLCASRPPGLAALEQYFGPGTRLTVT.

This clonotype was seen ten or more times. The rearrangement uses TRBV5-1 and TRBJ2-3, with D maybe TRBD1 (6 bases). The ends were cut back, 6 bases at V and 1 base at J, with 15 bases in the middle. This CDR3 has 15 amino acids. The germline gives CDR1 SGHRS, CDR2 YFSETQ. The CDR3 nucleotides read TGCGCCAGCAACAGTGGCCCAGGGGGCACAGATACGCAGTATTTT. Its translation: CASNSGPGGTDTQYF.

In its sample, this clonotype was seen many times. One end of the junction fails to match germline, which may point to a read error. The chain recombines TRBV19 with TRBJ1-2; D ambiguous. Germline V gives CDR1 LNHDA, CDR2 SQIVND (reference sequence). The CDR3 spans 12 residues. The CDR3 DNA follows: TGTGCCAGTAGTCCAGGTCTTTATGCCTACACCTTC. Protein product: CASSPGLYAYTF.

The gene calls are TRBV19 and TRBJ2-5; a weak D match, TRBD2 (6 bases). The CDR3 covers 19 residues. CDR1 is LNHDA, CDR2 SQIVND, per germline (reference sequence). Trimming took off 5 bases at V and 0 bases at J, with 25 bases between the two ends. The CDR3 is CASSATGTPSLPNQETQYF. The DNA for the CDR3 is TGTGCCAGTAGTGCCACCGGGACTCCATCGCTCCCCAACCAAGAGACCCAGTACTTC.

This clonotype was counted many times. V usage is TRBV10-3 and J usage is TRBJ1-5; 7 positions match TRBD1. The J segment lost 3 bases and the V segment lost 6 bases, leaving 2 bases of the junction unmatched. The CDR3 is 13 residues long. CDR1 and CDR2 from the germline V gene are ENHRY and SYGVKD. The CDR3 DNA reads TGTGCCATCAGAACAGGGGACAATCAGCCCCAGCATTTT. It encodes CAIRTGDNQPQHF.

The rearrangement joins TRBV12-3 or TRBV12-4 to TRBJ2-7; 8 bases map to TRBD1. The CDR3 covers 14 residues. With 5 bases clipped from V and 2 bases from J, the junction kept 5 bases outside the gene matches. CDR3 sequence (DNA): TGTGCCAGCAGTACCTGGACAGGGCCCTACGAGCAGTACTTC. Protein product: CASSTWTGPYEQYF.

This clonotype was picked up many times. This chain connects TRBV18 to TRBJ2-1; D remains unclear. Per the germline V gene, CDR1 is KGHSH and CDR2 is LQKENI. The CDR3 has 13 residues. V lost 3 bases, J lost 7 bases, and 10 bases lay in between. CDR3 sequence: CASSPSIGNEQFF. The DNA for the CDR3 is TGTGCCAGCTCACCGTCGATAGGGAATGAGCAGTTCTTC.

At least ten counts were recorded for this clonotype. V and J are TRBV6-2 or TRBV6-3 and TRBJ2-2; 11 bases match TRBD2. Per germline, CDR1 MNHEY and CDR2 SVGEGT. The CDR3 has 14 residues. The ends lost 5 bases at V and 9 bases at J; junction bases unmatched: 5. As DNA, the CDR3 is TGTGCCAGCAGTGGAGTAGCGGGAGGGCGGGAGCTGTTTTTT. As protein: CASSGVAGGRELFF.

The CDR3 nucleotides are TGCAGCGTTGGGGGCAGGGCGCGAAATGAGCAGTTCTTC. Amino acids: CSVGGRARNEQFF. This rearrangement joins TRBV29-1 to TRBJ2-1; D is possibly TRBD1 (5 bases). V lost 4 bases, J lost 7 bases, and 14 bases lay in between. The germline V gene encodes CDR1 SQVTM and CDR2 ANQGSEA. The CDR3 sequence is 13 residues long.

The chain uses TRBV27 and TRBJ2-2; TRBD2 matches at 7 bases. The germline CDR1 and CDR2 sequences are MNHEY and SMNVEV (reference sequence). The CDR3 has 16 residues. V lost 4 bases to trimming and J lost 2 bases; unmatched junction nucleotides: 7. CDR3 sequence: CASSSPRLANTGELFF. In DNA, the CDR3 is TGTGCCAGCAGTTCCCCGAGACTAGCCAACACCGGGGAGCTGTTTTTT.

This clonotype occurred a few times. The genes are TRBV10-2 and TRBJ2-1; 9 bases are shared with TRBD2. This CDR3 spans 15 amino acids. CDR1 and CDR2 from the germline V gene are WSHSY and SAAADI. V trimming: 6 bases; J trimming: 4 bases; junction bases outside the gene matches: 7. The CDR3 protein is CASRATAGGYNEQFF. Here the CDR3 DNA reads TGCGCCAGCAGGGCCACAGCGGGAGGATACAATGAGCAGTTCTTC.

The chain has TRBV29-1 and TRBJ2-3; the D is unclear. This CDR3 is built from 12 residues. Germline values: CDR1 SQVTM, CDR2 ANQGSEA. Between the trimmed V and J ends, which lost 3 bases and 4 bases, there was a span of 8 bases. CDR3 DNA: TGCAGCGTTGAGGAAGGGCCAGATACGCAGTATTTT. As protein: CSVEEGPDTQYF.

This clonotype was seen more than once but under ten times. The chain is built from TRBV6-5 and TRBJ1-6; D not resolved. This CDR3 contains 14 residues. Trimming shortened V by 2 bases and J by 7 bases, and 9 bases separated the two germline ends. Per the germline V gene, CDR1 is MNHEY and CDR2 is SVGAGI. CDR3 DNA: TGTGCCAGCAGTTACGACCTCACAAATTCACCCCTCCACTTT. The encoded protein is CASSYDLTNSPLHF.

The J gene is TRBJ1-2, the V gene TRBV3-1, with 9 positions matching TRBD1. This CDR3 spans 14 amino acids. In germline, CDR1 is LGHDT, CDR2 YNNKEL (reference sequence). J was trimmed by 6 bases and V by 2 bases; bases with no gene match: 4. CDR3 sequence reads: CASSQRDRENGYTF. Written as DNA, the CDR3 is TGTGCCAGCAGCCAACGGGACAGGGAAAATGGCTACACCTTC.

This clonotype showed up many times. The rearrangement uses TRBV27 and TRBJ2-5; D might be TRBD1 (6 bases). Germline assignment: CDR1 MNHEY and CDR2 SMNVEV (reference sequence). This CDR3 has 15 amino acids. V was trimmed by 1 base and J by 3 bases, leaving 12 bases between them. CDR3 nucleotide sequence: TGTGCCAGCAGTTTATACCCCCCAGGGGAAGAGACCCAGTACTTC. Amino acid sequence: CASSLYPPGEETQYF.

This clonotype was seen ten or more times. CDR3 DNA sequence: TGCGCCAGCAGCCCACTGACACAGGGAAGCGAGCAGTACTTC. Its translation: CASSPLTQGSEQYF. This sequence joins TRBV4-1 and TRBJ2-7; possibly TRBD1 for D (6 bases). The V end was cut by 4 bases, the J end by 6 bases, with 16 bases between. Germline V gene lookup returns CDR1 MGHRA and CDR2 YSYEKL. This CDR3 has 14 amino acids.

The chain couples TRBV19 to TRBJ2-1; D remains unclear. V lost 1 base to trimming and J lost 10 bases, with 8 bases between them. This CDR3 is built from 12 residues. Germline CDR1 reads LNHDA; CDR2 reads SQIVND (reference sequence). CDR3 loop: CASSIVQYEQFF. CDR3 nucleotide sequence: TGTGCCAGTAGTATAGTTCAGTACGAGCAGTTCTTC.

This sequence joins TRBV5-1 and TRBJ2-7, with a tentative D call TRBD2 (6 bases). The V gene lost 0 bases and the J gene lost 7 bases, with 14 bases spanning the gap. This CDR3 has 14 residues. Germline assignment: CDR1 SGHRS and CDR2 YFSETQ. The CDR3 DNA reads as TGCGCCAGCAGCTTGGCCGGGAGCGGCAGAGAGCAGTACTTC. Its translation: CASSLAGSGREQYF.

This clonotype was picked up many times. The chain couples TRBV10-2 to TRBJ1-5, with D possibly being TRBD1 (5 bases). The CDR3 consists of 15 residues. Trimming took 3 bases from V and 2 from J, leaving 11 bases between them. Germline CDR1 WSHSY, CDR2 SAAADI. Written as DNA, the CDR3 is TGCGCCAGCAGTGATAGGGGTGTTGGCAATCAGCCCCAGCATTTT. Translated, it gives CASSDRGVGNQPQHF.

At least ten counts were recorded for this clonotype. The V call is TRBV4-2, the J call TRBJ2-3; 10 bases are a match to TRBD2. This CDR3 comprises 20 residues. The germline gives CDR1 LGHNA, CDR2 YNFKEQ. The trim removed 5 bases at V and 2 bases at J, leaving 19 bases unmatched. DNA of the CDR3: TGTGCCAGCAGCAGCAAGTGGAGTAGGTCTAGCGGGAGTGTCACAGATACGCAGTATTTT. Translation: CASSSKWSRSSGSVTDTQYF.

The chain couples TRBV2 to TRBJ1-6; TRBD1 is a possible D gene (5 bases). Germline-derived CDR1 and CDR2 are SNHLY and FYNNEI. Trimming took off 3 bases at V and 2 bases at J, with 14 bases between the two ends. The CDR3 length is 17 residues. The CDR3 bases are TGTGCCAGCAGTGATAGGGGTCGGGGGGCCTATAATTCACCCCTCCACTTT. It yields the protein CASSDRGRGAYNSPLHF.

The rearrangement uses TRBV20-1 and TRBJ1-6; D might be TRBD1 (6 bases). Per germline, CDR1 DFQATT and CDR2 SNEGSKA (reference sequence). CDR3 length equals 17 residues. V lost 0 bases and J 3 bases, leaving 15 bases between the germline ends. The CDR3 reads CSARESTGSNYNSPLHF. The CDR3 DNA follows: TGCAGTGCTAGAGAGTCTACAGGGTCGAACTATAATTCACCCCTCCACTTT.

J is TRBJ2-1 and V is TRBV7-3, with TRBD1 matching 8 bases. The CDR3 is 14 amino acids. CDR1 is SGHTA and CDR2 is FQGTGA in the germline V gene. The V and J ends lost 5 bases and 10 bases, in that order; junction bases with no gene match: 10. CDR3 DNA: TGTGCCAGCAGCCCCACAGACAGGGGCCACGAGCAGTTCTTC. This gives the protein CASSPTDRGHEQFF.

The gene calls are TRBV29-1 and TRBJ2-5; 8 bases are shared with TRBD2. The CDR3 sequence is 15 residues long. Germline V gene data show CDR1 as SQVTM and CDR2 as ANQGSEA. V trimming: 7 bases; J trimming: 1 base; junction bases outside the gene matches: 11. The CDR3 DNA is TGCAGCGGGACCTCTAGCGGGCCCAGCCAAGAGACCCAGTACTTC. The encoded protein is CSGTSSGPSQETQYF.

Written as DNA, the CDR3 is TGTGCCAGCACCCGGACAGGGGATTATAATTCACCCCTCCACTTT. Its protein is CASTRTGDYNSPLHF. The genes are TRBV3-1 and TRBJ1-6; 9 bases align to TRBD1. V lost 7 bases to trimming and J lost 4 bases; unmatched junction nucleotides: 5. CDR1 and CDR2 (germline): LGHDT, YNNKEL (reference sequence). The CDR3 extends over 15 amino acids.